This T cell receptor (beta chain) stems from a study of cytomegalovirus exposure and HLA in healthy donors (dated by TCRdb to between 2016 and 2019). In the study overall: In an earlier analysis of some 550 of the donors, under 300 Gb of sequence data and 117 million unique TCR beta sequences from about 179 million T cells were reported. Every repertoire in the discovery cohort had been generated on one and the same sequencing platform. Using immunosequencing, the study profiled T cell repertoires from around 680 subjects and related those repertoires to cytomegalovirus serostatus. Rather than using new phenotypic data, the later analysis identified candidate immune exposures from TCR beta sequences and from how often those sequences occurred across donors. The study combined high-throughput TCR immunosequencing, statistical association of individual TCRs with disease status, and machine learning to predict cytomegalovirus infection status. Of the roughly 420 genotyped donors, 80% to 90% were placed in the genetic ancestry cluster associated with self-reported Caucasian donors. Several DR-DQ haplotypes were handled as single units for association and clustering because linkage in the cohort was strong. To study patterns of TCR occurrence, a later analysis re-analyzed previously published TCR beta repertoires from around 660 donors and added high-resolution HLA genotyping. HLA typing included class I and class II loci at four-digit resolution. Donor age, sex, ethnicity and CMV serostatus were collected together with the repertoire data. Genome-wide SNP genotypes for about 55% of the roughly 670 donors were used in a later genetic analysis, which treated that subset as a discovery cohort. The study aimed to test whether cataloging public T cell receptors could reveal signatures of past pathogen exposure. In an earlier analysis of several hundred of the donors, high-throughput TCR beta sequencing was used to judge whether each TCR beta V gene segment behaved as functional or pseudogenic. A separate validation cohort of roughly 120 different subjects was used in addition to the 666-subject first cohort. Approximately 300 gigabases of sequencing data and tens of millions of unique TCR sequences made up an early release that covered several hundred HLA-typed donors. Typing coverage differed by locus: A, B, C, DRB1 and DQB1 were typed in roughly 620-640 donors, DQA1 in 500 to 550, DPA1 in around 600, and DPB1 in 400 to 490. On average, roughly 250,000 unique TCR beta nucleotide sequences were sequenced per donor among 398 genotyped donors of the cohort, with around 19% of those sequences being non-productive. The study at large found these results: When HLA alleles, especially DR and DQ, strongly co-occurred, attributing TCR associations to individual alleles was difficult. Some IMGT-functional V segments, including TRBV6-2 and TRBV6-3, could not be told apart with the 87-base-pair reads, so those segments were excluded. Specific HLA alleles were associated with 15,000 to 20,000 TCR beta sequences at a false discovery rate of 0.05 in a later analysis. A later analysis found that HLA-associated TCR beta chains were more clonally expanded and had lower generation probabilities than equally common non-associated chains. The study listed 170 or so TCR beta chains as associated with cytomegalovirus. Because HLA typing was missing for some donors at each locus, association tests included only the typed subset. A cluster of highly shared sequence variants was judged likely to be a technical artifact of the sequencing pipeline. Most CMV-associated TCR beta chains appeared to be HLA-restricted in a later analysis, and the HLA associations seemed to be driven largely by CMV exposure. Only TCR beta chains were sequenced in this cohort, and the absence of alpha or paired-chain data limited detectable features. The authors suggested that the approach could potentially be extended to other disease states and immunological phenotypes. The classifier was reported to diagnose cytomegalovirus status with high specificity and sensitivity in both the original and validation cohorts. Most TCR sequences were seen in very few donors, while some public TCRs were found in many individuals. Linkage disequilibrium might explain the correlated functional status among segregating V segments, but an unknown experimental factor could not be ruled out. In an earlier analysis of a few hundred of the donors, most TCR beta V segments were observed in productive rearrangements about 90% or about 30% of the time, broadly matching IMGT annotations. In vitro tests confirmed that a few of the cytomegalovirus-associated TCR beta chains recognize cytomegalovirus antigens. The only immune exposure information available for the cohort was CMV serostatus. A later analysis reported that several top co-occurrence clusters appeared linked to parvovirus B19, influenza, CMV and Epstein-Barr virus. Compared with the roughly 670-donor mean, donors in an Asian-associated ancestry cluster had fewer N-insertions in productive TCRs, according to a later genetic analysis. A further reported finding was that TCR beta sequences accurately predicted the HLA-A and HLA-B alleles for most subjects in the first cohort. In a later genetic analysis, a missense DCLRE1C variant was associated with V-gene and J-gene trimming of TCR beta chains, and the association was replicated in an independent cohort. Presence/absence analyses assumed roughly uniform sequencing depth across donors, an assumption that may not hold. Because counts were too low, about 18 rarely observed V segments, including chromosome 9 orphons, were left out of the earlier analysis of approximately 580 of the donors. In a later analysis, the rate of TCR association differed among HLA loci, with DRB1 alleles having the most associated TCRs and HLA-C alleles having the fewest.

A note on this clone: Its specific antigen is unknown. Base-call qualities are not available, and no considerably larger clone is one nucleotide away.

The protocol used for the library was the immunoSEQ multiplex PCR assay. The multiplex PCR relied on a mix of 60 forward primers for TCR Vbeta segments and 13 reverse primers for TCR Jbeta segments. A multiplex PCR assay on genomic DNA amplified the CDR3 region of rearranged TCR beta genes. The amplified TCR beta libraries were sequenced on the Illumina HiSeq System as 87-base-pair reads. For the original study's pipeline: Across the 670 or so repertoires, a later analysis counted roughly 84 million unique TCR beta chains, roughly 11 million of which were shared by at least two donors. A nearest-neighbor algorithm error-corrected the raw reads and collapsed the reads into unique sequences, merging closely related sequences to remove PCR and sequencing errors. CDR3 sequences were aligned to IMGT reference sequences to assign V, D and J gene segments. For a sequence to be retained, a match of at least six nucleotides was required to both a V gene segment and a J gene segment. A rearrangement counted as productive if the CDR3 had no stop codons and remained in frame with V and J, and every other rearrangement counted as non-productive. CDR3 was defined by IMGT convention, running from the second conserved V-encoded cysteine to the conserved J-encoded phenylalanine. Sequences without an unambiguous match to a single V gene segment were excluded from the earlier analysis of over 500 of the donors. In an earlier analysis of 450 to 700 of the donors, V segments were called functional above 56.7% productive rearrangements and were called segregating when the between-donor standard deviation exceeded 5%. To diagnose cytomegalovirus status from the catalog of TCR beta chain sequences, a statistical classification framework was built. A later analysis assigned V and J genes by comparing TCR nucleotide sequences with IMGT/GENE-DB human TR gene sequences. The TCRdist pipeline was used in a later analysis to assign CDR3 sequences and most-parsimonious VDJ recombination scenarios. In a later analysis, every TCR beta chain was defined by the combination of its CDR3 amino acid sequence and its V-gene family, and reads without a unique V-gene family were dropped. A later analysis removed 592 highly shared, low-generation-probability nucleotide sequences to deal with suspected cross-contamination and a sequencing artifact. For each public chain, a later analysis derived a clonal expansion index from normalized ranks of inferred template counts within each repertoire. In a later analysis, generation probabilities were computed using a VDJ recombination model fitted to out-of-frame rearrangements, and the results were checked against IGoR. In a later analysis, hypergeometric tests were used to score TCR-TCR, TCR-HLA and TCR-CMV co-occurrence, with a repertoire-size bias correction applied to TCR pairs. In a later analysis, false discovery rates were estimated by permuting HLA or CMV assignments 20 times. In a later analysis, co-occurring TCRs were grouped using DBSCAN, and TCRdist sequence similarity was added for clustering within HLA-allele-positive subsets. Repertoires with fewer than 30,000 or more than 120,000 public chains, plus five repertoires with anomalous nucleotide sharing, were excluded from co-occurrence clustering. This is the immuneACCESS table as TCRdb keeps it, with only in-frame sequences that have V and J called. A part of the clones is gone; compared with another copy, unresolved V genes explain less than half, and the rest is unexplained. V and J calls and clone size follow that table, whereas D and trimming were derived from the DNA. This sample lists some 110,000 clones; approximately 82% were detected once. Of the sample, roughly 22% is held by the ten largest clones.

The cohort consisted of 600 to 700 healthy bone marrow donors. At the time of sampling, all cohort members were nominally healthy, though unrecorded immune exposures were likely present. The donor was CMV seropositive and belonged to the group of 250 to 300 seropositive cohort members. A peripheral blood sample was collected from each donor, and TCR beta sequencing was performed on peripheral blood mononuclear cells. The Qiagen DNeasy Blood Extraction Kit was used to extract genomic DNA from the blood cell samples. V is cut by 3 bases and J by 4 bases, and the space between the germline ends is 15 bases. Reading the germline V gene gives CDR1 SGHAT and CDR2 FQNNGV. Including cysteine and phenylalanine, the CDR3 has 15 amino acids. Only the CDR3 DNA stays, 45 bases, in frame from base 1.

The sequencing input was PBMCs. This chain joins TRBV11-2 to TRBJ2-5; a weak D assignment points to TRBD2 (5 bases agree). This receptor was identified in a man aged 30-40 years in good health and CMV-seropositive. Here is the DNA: TGTGCCAGCAGCTTTTCTTCGGGGTCGGGAGAGACCCAGTACTTC. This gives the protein CASSFSSGSGETQYF.